Shown below are 17 T cell receptor beta chains from a single sample sequenced in a study of T cell responses to AZD1222 COVID-19 vaccine. Measured with immunoSEQ multiplex PCR; TCRdb has only the in-frame clones, and not every one. Of around 53,000 clones in the sample, approximately 85% were seen once. Specimen: peripheral blood, collected on day 0 of MenACWY control vaccination. Receptor source: an adult in good health.

The V gene is TRBV28, the J gene TRBJ2-6; no clear D gene. Per germline, CDR1 MDHEN and CDR2 SYDVKM. This CDR3 has 15 residues. With 5 bases removed from V and 2 bases from J, the gap between germline ends came to 10 bases. CDR3 amino acids: CASSPVGPGANVLTF. DNA of the CDR3: TGTGCCAGCAGTCCAGTGGGCCCTGGGGCCAACGTCCTGACTTTC.

This clone came up once. This chain connects TRBV19 to TRBJ2-5, with D perhaps TRBD1 or TRBD2 (5 bases each). V lost 6 bases and J lost 5, with 13 bases in between. Germline V CDR1 and CDR2: LNHDA, SQIVND (reference sequence). This CDR3 region has 13 residues. The CDR3 is CASRRDPRETQYF. The CDR3 nucleotides read TGTGCCAGTAGAAGGGACCCGCGGGAGACCCAGTACTTC.

This chain uses TRBV24-1 with TRBJ2-3; D not resolved. The CDR3 length is 15 residues. Trimming removed 2 bases at V and 8 bases at J, with 16 bases between. The germline V gene has CDR1 KGHDR and CDR2 SFDVKD. The CDR3 is CATSDSRWTGGTQYF. Here the CDR3 DNA reads TGTGCCACCAGTGATTCCCGTTGGACGGGCGGTACGCAGTATTTT.

This clone has just a few counts. The V call is TRBV6-1, the J call TRBJ2-5; 11 bases are a match to TRBD2. Trimming took 4 bases from V and 2 from J; bases not matched to a gene: 3. Germline V gene data show CDR1 as MNHNS and CDR2 as SASEGT. The CDR3 runs to 15 residues. CDR3 sequence (DNA): TGTGCCAGCAGTGTAGCGGGAGGGGGTCAAGAGACCCAGTACTTC. Translated, it gives CASSVAGGGQETQYF.

This rearrangement joins TRBV6-2 or TRBV6-3 to TRBJ2-5; tentative D call: TRBD1 (6 bases). Germline V gives CDR1 MNHEY, CDR2 SVGEGT. This CDR3 has 14 amino acids. The ends were cut back, 2 bases at V and 2 bases at J, with 9 bases in the middle. CDR3: CASSYRDIQETQYF. As DNA, the CDR3 is TGTGCCAGCAGTTACCGGGACATTCAAGAGACCCAGTACTTC.

The chain combines TRBV5-1 with TRBJ2-2; 9 bases are shared with TRBD2. The length of the CDR3 is 16 residues. V gave up 3 bases and J gave up 1 base; unmatched junction bases: 4. Germline CDR1 SGHRS, CDR2 YFSETQ. CDR3 sequence: CASSSGLALNTGELFF. The DNA of the CDR3 is TGCGCCAGCAGCTCGGGACTAGCCCTGAACACCGGGGAGCTGTTTTTT.

The J gene is TRBJ2-1, the V gene TRBV25-1; D tentatively reads TRBD1 or TRBD2 (7 bases each). The CDR3 is made up of 15 amino acids. Germline-derived CDR1 and CDR2 are MGHDK and SYGVNS. V lost 6 bases and J lost 4, with 16 bases in between. The CDR3: CASSLGRGPYNEQFF. CDR3 nucleotides: TGTGCCAGCAGCCTTGGGAGGGGGCCTTACAATGAGCAGTTCTTC. Together with reference TRBV25-1 and TRBJ2-1, the CDR3 gives the full variable domain: EADIYQTPRYLVIGTGKKITLECSQTMGHDKMYWYQQDPGMELHLIHYSYGVNSTEKGDLSSESTVSRIRTEHFPLTLESARPSHTSQYLCASSLGRGPYNEQFFGPGTRLTVL.

The rearrangement joins TRBV7-2 to TRBJ1-4; D is perhaps TRBD1 (5 bases). The germline V and J ends were trimmed by 5 bases and 8 bases, with 27 bases remaining between them. This CDR3 spans 18 amino acids. The V gene's germline CDR1 is SGHTA and CDR2 FQGNSA. The CDR3 protein is CASSPRVSPLLGVEKLFF. DNA of the CDR3: TGTGCCAGCAGCCCCAGGGTTTCTCCCCTATTAGGAGTAGAAAAACTGTTTTTT.

The chain uses TRBV28 and TRBJ1-5; D might be TRBD1 (5 bases). Germline lookup yields CDR1 MDHEN and CDR2 SYDVKM. The V gene lost 4 bases and the J gene lost 7 bases, with 14 bases spanning the gap. The CDR3 spans 14 residues. This chain's CDR3 is CASSSHGGNQPQHF. The CDR3 region has the DNA TGTGCCAGCAGTTCACACGGGGGGAACCAGCCCCAGCATTTT.

The table lists this clone with a few counts. This chain connects TRBV4-2 to TRBJ2-1, with 10 nucleotides matching TRBD2. The length of the CDR3 is 18 residues. CDR1 is LGHNA and CDR2 is YNFKEQ in the germline V gene. J lost 2 bases, V lost 0 bases, and 7 bases had no gene match. This chain's CDR3 is CASSQEGAAGGPYNEQFF. The CDR3 DNA reads TGTGCCAGCAGCCAAGAGGGCGCAGCGGGAGGGCCCTACAATGAGCAGTTCTTC.

The chain employs TRBV6-2 or TRBV6-3 and TRBJ2-5; tentatively, D is TRBD2 (5 bases). The CDR3 extends over 15 amino acids. V was pared by 5 bases and J by 2 bases, with 15 bases between. CDR1 and CDR2 (germline): MNHEY, SVGEGT. The CDR3 protein is CASSRLLPGQETQYF. CDR3 DNA sequence: TGTGCCAGCAGTCGCCTTCTGCCGGGGCAAGAGACCCAGTACTTC.

The chain employs TRBV4-1 and TRBJ1-6; no clear D. CDR1 MGHRA and CDR2 YSYEKL come from the germline V gene. This CDR3 contains 14 residues. V shed 2 bases and J shed 9 bases, with 11 bases lying between them. CDR3 loop: CASSQSAWGSPLHF. In nucleotides, the CDR3 is TGCGCCAGCAGCCAAAGTGCTTGGGGTTCACCCCTCCACTTT.

This clone was found once. The chain carries TRBV4-1 and TRBJ2-1, with TRBD1 as a possible D gene (5 bases). CDR3 length: 18 amino acids. Germline V lookup: CDR1 MGHRA, CDR2 YSYEKL. With 0 bases removed from V and 4 bases from J, the gap between germline ends came to 19 bases. The CDR3 loop reads CASSQDPPVGAAYNEQFF. As DNA, the CDR3 is TGCGCCAGCAGCCAAGACCCCCCCGTAGGGGCGGCATACAATGAGCAGTTCTTC.

The chain has TRBV28 and TRBJ1-4; tentative D call: TRBD1 (5 bases). With 2 bases removed from V and 7 bases from J, the gap between germline ends came to 14 bases. Germline CDR1 MDHEN, CDR2 SYDVKM. The CDR3 totals 15 residues. The CDR3 region is CASSLRGGWGEKLFF. The CDR3 region has the DNA TGTGCCAGCAGTTTACGTGGGGGGTGGGGTGAAAAACTGTTTTTT.

This clone was detected a few times. V and J are TRBV14 and TRBJ2-4; weak D call: TRBD1 (6 bases). V was cut by 0 bases and J by 8 bases, with 14 bases left in between. Germline V CDR1 and CDR2: SGHDN, FVKESK. The CDR3 covers 15 residues. The CDR3 spells CASSQDYREGDIQYF. DNA for the CDR3: TGTGCCAGCAGCCAAGATTACAGGGAAGGGGACATTCAGTACTTC.

The chain is built from TRBV27 and TRBJ2-7, with D maybe TRBD1 (6 bases). Trimming left V 7 bases short and J 6 bases short, with 13 bases between. CDR3 length: 12 amino acids. The V gene's germline CDR1 is MNHEY and CDR2 SMNVEV (reference sequence). The CDR3 region has the DNA TGTGCCAGCACCCATACAGGGACCGAGCAGTACTTC. Translated, it gives CASTHTGTEQYF.

This sequence joins TRBV5-1 and TRBJ1-2, with D perhaps TRBD1 (5 bases). Germline V gives CDR1 SGHRS, CDR2 YFSETQ. This CDR3 is 14 amino acids long. V gave up 4 bases and J gave up 6 bases, with 16 bases separating them. As DNA, the CDR3 is TGCGCCAGCAGCATTGGGACCGGTCGGGATGGCTACACCTTC. Amino acid sequence: CASSIGTGRDGYTF.